This TCR beta chain was observed in a study of T cell responses to AZD1222 COVID-19 vaccine. Study-level findings and limits: Elevations in Spike-specific TCR breadth and depth followed administration of two AZD1222 doses. Donors were chiefly white British, with a greater number of females, and clonal diversity was perhaps underestimated. Of spike-specific TCRs, nearly half reportedly target regions left unmutated in variants.

V was clipped by 1 base and J by 3 bases, with 12 bases between them. This CDR3 has 16 residues. Per the germline V gene, CDR1 is MNHNS and CDR2 is SASEGT. Turning to this clone: Its antigen is not identified.

Investigators merged groups given second doses at roughly 4 or roughly 12 weeks. Here immunoSEQ multiplex PCR was the method, and the copy in TCRdb shows in-frame clones only, minus some. Among approximately 110,000 clones listed, 87% were seen once. The sample consisted of peripheral blood, taken 28 days after the second AZD1222 dose. This TCR was sampled from an adult who received the AZD1222 COVID-19 vaccine. This chain links TRBV6-1 with TRBJ1-4; D is undetermined. The CDR3 sequence: CASSEVLASANEKLFF. CDR3 in DNA: TGTGCCAGCAGTGAAGTTTTGGCCTCCGCTAATGAAAAACTGTTTTTT.